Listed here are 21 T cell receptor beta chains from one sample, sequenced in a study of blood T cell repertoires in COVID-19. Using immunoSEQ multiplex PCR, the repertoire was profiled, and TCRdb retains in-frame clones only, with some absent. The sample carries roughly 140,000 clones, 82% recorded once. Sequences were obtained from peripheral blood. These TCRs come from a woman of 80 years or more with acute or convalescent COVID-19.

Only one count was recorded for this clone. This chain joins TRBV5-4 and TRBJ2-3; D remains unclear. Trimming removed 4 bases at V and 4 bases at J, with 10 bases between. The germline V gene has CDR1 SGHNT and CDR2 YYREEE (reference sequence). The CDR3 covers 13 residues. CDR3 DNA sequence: TGTGCCAGCAGCCCCCCCCTGTCAGATACGCAGTATTTT. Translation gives CASSPPLSDTQYF. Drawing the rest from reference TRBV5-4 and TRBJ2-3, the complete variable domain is ETGVTQSPTHLIKTRGQQVTLRCSSQSGHNTVSWYQQALGQGPQFIFQYYREEENGRGNFPPRFSGLQFPNYSSELNVNALELDDSALYLCASSPPLSDTQYFGPGTRLTVL.

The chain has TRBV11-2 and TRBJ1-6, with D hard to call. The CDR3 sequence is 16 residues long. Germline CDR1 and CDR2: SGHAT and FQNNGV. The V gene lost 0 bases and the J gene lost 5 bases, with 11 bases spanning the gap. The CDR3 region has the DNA TGTGCCAGCAGCTTAGATCTCCCAGAAAATAATTCACCCCTCCACTTT. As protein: CASSLDLPENNSPLHF. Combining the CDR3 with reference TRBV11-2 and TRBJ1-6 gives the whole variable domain EAGVAQSPRYKIIEKRQSVAFWCNPISGHATLYWYQQILGQGPKLLIQFQNNGVVDDSQLPKDRFSAERLKGVDSTLKIQPAKLEDSAVYLCASSLDLPENNSPLHFGNGTRLTVT.

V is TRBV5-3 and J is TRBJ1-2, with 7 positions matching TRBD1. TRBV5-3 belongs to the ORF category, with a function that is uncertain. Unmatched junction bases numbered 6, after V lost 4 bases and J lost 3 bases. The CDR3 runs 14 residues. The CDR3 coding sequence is TGTGCCAGAAGCGCGGGACAGCTATACTATGGCTACACCTTC. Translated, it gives CARSAGQLYYGYTF.

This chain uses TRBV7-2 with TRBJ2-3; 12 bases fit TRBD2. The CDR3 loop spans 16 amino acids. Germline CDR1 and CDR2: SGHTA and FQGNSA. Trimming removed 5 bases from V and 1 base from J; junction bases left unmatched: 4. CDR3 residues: CASSTRLAGGTDTQYF. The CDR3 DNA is TGTGCCAGCAGCACACGACTAGCGGGGGGCACAGATACGCAGTATTTT.

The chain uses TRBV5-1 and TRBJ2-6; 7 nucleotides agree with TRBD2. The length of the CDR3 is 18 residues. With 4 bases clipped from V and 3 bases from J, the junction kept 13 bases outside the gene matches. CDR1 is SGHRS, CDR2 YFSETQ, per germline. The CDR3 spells CASSVDGTNRGGANVLTF. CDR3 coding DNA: TGCGCCAGCAGCGTAGATGGGACTAACCGGGGTGGGGCCAACGTCCTGACTTTC. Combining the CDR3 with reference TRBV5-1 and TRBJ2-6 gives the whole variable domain KAGVTQTPRYLIKTRGQQVTLSCSPISGHRSVSWYQQTPGQGLQFLFEYFSETQRNKGNFPGRFSGRQFSNSRSEMNVSTLELGDSALYLCASSVDGTNRGGANVLTFGAGSRLTVL.

In DNA form, the CDR3 reads TGCGCCAGCAGCACGGGAGTGCGGGGCAATGAGCAGTTCTTC. Translating it yields CASSTGVRGNEQFF. The gene calls are TRBV5-1 and TRBJ2-1, with TRBD2 as a possible D gene (6 bases). Germline lookup yields CDR1 SGHRS and CDR2 YFSETQ. The CDR3 has 14 residues. Trimming pared 4 bases from V and 6 bases from J, leaving 14 bases between. The full variable domain, rest sourced from reference TRBV5-1 and TRBJ2-1, is KAGVTQTPRYLIKTRGQQVTLSCSPISGHRSVSWYQQTPGQGLQFLFEYFSETQRNKGNFPGRFSGRQFSNSRSEMNVSTLELGDSALYLCASSTGVRGNEQFFGPGTRLTVL.

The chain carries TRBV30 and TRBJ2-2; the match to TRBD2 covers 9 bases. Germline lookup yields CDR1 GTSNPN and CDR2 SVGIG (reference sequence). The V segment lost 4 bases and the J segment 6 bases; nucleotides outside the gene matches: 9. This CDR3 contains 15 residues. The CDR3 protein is CAWNPGLALAGELFF. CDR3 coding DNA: TGTGCCTGGAATCCGGGACTAGCTTTGGCCGGGGAGCTGTTTTTT.

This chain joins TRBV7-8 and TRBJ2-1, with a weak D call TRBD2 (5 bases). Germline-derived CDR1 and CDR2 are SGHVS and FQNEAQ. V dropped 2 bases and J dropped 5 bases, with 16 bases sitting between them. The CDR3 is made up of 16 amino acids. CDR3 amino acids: CASSLFGLRTDNEQFF. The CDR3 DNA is TGTGCCAGCAGCTTATTCGGTTTAAGGACTGACAATGAGCAGTTCTTC. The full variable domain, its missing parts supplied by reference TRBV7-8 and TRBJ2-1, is GAGVSQSPRYKVAKRGQDVALRCDPISGHVSLFWYQQALGQGPEFLTYFQNEAQLDKSGLPSDRFFAERPEGSVSTLKIQRTQQEDSAVYLCASSLFGLRTDNEQFFGPGTRLTVL.

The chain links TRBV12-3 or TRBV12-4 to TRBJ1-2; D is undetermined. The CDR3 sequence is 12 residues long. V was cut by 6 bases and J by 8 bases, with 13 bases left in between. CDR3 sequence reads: CASSRGAGGYTF. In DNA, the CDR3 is TGTGCCAGCAGCCGTGGCGCGGGCGGCTACACCTTC.

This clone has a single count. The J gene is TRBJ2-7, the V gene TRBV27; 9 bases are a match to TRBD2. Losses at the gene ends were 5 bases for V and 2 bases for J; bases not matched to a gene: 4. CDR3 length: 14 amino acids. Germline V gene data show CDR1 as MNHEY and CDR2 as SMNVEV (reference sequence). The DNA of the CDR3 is TGTGCCAGCAGTCCCCTAGCGGGGACCTACGAGCAGTACTTC. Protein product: CASSPLAGTYEQYF.

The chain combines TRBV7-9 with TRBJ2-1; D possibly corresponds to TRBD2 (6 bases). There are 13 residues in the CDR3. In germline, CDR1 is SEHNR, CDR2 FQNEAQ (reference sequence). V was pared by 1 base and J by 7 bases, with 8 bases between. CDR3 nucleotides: TGTGCCAGCAGCTTAGATGGGGGGAATGAGCAGTTCTTC. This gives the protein CASSLDGGNEQFF.

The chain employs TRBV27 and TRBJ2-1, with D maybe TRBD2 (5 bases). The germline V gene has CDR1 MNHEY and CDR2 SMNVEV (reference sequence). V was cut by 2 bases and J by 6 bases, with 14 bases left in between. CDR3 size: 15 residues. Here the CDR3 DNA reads TGTGCCAGCAGTTTAACTAGATCTCGAGTCAATGAGCAGTTCTTC. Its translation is CASSLTRSRVNEQFF.

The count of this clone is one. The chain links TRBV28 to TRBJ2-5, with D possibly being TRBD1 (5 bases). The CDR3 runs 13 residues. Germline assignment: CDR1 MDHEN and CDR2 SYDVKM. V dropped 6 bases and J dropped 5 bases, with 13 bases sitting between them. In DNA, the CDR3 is TGTGCCAGCAGACACAGGTTATTGGAGACCCAGTACTTC. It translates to CASRHRLLETQYF.

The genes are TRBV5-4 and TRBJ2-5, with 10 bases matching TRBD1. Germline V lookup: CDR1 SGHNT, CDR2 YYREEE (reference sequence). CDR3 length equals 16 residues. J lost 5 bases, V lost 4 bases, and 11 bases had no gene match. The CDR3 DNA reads TGTGCCAGCAGCGCCGACAGGGGGCGCCCCGGGGAGACCCAGTACTTC. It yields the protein CASSADRGRPGETQYF. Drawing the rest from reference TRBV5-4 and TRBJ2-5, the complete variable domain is ETGVTQSPTHLIKTRGQQVTLRCSSQSGHNTVSWYQQALGQGPQFIFQYYREEENGRGNFPPRFSGLQFPNYSSELNVNALELDDSALYLCASSADRGRPGETQYFGPGTRLLVL.

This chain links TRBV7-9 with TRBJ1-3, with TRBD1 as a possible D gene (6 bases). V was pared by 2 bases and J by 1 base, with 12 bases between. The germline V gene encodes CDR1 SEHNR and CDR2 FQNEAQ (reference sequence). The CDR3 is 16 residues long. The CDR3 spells CASSLPYRESGNTIYF. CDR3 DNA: TGTGCCAGCAGCTTACCTTACAGGGAATCTGGAAACACCATATATTTT. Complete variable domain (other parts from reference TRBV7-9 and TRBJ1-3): DTGVSQNPRHKITKRGQNVTFRCDPISEHNRLYWYRQTLGQGPEFLTYFQNEAQLEKSRLLSDRFSAERPKGSFSTLEIQRTEQGDSAMYLCASSLPYRESGNTIYFGEGSWLTVV.

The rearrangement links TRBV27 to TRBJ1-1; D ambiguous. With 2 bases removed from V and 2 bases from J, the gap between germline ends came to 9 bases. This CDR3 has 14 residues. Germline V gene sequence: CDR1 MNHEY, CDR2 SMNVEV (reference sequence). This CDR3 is CASSLRGPNTEAFF. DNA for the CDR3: TGTGCCAGCAGTTTAAGAGGGCCCAACACTGAAGCTTTCTTT.

The CDR3 loop is CASRGGLNSNQPQHF. CDR3 nucleotide sequence: TGTGCCAGCAGAGGGGGCCTGAATAGCAATCAGCCCCAGCATTTT. The V and J genes are TRBV28 and TRBJ1-5; 7 bases match TRBD1. The CDR3 is made up of 15 amino acids. The junction had 5 bases not matched to a gene; V was cut back by 6 bases and J by 0 bases. In germline, CDR1 is MDHEN, CDR2 SYDVKM.

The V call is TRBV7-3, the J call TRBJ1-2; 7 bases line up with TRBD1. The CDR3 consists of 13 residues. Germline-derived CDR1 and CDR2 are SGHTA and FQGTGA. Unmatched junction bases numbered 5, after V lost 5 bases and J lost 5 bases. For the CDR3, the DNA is TGTGCCAGCAGCCGCGGGACAGAATATGGCTACACCTTC. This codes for CASSRGTEYGYTF. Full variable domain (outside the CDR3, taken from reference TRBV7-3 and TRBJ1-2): GAGVSQTPSNKVTEKGKYVELRCDPISGHTALYWYRQSLGQGPEFLIYFQGTGAADDSGLPNDRFFAVRPEGSVSTLKIQRTERGDSAVYLCASSRGTEYGYTFGSGTRLTVV.

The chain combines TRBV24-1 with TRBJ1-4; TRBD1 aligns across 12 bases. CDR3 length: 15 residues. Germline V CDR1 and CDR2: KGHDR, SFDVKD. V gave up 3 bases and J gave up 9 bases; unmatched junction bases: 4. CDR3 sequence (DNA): TGTGCCACCAGTGATCCGGGACAGGGGGCTCAAAAACTGTTTTTT. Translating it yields CATSDPGQGAQKLFF.

The CDR3 DNA sequence: TGCGCCAGCAGCCAGGGGGCAGCGGACACTGAAGCTTTCTTT. Translated, it gives CASSQGAADTEAFF. The V and J genes are TRBV5-1 and TRBJ1-1, with 8 bases aligning to TRBD1. Per germline, CDR1 SGHRS and CDR2 YFSETQ. V was pared by 4 bases and J by 3 bases, with 5 bases of the junction left unmatched. The CDR3 is made up of 14 amino acids. The variable domain in full, with the rest retrieved from reference TRBV5-1 and TRBJ1-1, is KAGVTQTPRYLIKTRGQQVTLSCSPISGHRSVSWYQQTPGQGLQFLFEYFSETQRNKGNFPGRFSGRQFSNSRSEMNVSTLELGDSALYLCASSQGAADTEAFFGQGTRLTVV.

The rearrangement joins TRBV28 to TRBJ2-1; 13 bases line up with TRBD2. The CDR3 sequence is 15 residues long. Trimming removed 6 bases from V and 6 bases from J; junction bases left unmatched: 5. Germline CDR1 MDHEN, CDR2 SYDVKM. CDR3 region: CASSKLAGGFNEQFF. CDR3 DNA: TGTGCCAGCAGCAAACTAGCGGGAGGGTTCAATGAGCAGTTCTTC.